The TCR beta chain described here comes from a study of metastatic and nonmetastatic thyroid tumors. This clone was counted at least ten times. TCRdb recomputed clones from the PCR reads via MiXCR. The repertoire holds around 40,000 clones, with approximately 17% as singletons. All patients reached thyroid surgery having received no treatment beforehand. This CDR3 is 16 amino acids long. V shed 1 base and J shed 2 bases, with 13 bases lying between them. Looked up from germline, CDR1 is SEHNR and CDR2 is FQNEAQ (reference sequence). The chain joins TRBV7-9 to TRBJ2-3; tentative D call: TRBD2 (5 bases). Input material: blood. The sequence was obtained from a male donor with papillary thyroid cancer or a benign thyroid nodule (not recorded which). Some clones in this sample may be carry-over from other donors' samples. The CDR3 is CASSLGSSTYTDTQYF. The CDR3 nucleotides are TGTGCCAGCAGCTTAGGGTCTAGCACTTACACAGATACGCAGTATTTT.